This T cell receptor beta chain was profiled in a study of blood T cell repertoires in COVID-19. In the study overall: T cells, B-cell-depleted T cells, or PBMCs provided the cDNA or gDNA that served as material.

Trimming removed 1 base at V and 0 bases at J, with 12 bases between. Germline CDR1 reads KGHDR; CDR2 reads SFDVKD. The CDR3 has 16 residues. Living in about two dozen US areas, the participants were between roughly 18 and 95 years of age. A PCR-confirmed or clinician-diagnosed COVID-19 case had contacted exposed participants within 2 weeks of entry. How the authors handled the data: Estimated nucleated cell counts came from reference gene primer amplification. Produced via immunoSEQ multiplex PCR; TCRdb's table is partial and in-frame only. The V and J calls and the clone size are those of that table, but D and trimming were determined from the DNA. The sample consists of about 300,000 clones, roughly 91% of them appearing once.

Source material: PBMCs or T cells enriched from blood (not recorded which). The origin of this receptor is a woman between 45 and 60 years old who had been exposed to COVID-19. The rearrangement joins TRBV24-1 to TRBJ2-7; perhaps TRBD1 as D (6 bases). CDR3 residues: CATSDFSGTHSYEQYF. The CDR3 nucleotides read TGTGCCACCAGTGATTTCTCCGGGACACACTCCTACGAGCAGTACTTC.